This T cell receptor (beta chain) was sequenced in a study of CD8 T cells in Susac syndrome. In germline, CDR1 is DFQATT, CDR2 SNEGSKA (reference sequence). The CDR3 extends over 11 amino acids. Reverse transcription of roughly 0.45 to 1 ug RNA was performed with random hexamers. Amplification of TCR beta CDR3 used immunoSEQ multiplex PCR across 54 Vbeta and 13 Jbeta. Each CDR3 protein is one row after TCRdb ran MiXCR on the immunoSEQ multiplex PCR reads. Counted here are 150,000 to 200,000 distinct CDR3 sequences, approximately 93% occurring once; the ten biggest clones make up 0.08% to 0.095%. Stable or active relapsing-remitting multiple sclerosis, untreated and meeting revised McDonald criteria, defined the controls.

This TCR came from a human donor with multiple sclerosis. The V call is TRBV20-1, the J call TRBJ2-7, with D possibly matching TRBD2 (5 bases). The sequencing input was CD4+ T cells from PBMCs. The CDR3 DNA reads as TGCAGCTACAGCGGTGCCTACGAGCAGTACTTC. Translating it yields CSYSGAYEQYF.